This TCR beta chain originates from a study of cytomegalovirus exposure and HLA in healthy donors. Study-wide context: It was reported in a later analysis that the approximately 110 validation repertoires used the same platform as the roughly 700 first-cohort repertoires.

Trimming took off 0 bases at V and 6 bases at J, with 9 bases between the two ends. The CDR3 extends over 14 amino acids. CDR1 and CDR2 (germline): SGHVS, FNYEAQ. Profiling relied on immunoSEQ multiplex PCR, and the TCRdb table lists in-frame clones only, not all of them. The sample comprises about 360,000 clones, about nine tenths of which are singletons, and 0.65% to 0.95% rests with the top ten. The TCR was taken from a woman between 18 and 30 years old in good health and CMV-seronegative. The rearrangement links TRBV7-6 to TRBJ2-1, with a weak D call TRBD1 (5 bases). Material: PBMCs. CDR3 sequence reads: CASSLARGSNEQFF. In DNA form, the CDR3 reads TGTGCCAGCAGCTTAGCTAGGGGCAGCAATGAGCAGTTCTTC. The full variable domain, in which reference TRBV7-6 and TRBJ2-1 provide the parts outside the CDR3, is GAGVSQSPRYKVTKRGQDVALRCDPISGHVSLYWYRQALGQGPEFLTYFNYEAQQDKSGLPNDRFSAERPEGSISTLTIQRTEQRDSAMYRCASSLARGSNEQFFGPGTRLTVL.